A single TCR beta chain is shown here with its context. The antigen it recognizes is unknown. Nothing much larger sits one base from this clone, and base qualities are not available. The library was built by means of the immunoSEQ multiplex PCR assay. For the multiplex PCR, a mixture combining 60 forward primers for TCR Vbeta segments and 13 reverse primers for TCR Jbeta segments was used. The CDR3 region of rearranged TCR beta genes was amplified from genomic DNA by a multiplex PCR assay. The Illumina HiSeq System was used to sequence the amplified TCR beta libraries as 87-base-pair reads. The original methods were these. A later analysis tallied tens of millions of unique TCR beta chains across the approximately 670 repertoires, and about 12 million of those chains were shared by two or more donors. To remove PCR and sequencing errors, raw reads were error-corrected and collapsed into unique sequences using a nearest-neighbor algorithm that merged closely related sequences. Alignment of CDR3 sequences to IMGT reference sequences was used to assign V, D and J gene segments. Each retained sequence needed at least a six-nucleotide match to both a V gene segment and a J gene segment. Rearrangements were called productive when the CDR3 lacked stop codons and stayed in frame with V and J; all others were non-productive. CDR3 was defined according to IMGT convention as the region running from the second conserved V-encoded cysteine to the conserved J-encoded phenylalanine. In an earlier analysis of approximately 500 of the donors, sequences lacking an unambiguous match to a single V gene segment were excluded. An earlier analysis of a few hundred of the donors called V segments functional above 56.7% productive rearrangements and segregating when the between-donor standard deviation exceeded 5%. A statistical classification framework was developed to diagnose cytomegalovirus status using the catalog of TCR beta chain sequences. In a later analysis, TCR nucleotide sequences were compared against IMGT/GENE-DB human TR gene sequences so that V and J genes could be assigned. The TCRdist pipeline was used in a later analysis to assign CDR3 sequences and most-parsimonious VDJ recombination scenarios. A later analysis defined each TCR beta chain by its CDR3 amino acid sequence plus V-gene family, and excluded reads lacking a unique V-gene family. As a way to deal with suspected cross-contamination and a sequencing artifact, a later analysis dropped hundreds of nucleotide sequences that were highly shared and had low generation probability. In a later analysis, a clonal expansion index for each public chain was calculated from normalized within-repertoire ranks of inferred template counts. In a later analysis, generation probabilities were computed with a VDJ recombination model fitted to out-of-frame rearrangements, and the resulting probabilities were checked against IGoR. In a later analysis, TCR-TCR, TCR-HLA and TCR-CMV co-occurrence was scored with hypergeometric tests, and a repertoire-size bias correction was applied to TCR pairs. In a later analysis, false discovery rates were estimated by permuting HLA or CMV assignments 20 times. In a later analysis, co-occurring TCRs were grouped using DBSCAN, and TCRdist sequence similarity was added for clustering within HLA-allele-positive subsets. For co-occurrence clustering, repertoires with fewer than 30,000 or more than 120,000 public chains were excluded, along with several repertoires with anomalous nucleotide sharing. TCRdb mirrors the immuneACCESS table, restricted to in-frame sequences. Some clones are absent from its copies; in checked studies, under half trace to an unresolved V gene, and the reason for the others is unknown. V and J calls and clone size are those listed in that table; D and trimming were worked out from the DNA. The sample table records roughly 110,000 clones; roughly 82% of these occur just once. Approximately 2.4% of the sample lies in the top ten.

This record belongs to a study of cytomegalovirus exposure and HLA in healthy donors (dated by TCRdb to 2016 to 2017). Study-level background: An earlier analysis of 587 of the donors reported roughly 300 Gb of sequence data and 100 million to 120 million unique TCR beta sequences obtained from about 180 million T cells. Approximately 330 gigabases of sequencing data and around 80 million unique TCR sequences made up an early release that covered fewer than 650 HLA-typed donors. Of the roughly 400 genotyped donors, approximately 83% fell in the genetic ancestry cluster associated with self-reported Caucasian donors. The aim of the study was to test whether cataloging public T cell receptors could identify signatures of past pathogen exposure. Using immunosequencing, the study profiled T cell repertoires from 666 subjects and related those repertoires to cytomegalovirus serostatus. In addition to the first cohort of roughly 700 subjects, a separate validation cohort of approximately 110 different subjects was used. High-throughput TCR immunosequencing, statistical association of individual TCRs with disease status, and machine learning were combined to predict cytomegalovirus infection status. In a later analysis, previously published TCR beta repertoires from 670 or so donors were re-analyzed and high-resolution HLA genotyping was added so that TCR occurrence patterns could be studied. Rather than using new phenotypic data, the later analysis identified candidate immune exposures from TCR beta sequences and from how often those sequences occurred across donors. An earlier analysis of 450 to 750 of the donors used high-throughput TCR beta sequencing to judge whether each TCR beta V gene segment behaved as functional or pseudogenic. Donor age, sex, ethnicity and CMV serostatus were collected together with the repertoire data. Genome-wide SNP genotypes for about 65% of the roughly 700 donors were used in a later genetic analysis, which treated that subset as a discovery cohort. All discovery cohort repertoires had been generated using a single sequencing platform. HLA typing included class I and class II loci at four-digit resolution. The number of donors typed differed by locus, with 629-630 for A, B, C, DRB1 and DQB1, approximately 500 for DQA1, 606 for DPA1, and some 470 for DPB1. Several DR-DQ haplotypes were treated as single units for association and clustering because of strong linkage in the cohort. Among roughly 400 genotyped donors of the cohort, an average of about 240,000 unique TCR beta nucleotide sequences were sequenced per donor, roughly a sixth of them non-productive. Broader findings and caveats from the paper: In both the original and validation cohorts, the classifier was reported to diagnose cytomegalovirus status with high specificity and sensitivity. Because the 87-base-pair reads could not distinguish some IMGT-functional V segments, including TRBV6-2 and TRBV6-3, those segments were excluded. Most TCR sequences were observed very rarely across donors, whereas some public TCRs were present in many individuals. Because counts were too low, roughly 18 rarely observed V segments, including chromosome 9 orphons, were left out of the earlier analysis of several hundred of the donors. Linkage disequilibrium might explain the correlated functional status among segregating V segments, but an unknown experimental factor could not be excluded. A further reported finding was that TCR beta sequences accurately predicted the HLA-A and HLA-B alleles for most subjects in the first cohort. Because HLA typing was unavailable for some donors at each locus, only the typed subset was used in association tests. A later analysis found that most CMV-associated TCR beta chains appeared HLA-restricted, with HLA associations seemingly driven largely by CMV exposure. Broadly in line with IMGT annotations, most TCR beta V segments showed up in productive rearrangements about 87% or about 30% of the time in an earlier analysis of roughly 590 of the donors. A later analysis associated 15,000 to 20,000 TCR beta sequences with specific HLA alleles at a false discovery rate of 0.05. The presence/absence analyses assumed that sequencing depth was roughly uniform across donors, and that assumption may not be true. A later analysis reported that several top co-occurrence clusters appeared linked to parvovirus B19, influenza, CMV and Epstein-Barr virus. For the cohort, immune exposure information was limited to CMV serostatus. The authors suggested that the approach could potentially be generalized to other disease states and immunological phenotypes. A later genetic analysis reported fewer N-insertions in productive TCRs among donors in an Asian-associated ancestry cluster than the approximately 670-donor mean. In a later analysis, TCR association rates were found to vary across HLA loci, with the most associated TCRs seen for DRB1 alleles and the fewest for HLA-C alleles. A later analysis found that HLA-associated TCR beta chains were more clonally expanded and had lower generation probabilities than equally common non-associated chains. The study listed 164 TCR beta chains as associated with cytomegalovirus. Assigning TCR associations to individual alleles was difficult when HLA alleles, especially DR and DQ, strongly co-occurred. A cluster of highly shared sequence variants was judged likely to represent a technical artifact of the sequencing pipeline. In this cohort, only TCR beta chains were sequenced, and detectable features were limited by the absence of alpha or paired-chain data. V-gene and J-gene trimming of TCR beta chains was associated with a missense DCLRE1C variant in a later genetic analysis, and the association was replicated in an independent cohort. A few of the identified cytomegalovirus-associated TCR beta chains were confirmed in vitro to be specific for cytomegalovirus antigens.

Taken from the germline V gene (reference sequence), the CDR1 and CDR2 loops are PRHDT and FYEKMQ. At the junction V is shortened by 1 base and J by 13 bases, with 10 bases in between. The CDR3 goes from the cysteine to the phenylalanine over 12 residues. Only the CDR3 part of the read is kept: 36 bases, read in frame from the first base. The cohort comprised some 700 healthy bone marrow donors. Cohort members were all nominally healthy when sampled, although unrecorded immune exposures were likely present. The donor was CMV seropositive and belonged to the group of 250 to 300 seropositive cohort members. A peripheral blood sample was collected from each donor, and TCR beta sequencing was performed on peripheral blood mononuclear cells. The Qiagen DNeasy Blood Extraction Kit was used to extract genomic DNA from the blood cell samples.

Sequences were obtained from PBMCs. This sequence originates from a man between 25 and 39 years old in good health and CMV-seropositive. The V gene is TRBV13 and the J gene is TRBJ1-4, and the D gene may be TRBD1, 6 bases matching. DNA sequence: TGTGCCAGCAGCTTAGTACGAGGGGGACTGTTTTTT. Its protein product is CASSLVRGGLFF.